This passage covers 26 T cell receptor beta chains from one sample sequenced in a study of post-analysis software for immune sequencing data. The antigens these receptors bind are not known. Sequencing libraries made from TCR beta cDNA carried unique molecular identifiers. Via MiXCR, TCRdb re-called the PCR reads, giving one row per CDR3 protein. The data show about 820,000 distinct CDR3 sequences, roughly 58% seen once. Findings and limits, study-wide: Patients showed TRBV5-6, TRBV5-1 and TRBV20-1 among a few TRBV segments more frequent than in controls.

The sample was blood. The receptors were sampled from a girl under 18 with multiple sclerosis.

This clonotype was counted a few times. The rearrangement joins TRBV7-3 to TRBJ2-1, with 14 nucleotides matching TRBD2. Germline CDR1 is SGHTA and CDR2 is FQGTGA. This CDR3 is built from 18 residues. V lost 5 bases to trimming and J lost 5 bases; unmatched junction nucleotides: 11. CDR3: CASSPNPGLAGVNNEQFF. In nucleotides, the CDR3 is TGTGCCAGCAGCCCCAACCCGGGACTAGCGGGGGTTAACAATGAGCAGTTCTTC.

For this clonotype: Sequence at one end of the junction differs from germline and may be a read error. The CDR3 here is CASSLSNPSGMYNEQFF. The CDR3 DNA follows: TGTGCTAGCAGCCTAAGCAACCCTAGCGGGATGTACAATGAGCAGTTCTTC. This chain uses TRBV7-7 with TRBJ2-1; 9 bases agree with TRBD2. The CDR3 extends over 17 amino acids. The germline V gene has CDR1 SSHAT and CDR2 FNYEAQ (reference sequence). The variable domain in full, with the rest retrieved from reference TRBV7-7 and TRBJ2-1, is GAGVSQSPRYKVTKRGQDVTLRCDPISSHATLYWYQQALGQGPEFLTYFNYEAQPDKSGLPSDRFSAERPEGSISTLTIQRTEQRDSAMYRCASSLSNPSGMYNEQFFGPGTRLTVL.

J is TRBJ1-2 and V is TRBV5-1; D is ambiguous. The CDR3 sequence is 13 residues long. The germline V gene has CDR1 SGHRS and CDR2 YFSETQ. V lost 4 bases to trimming and J lost 4 bases, with 11 bases between them. The CDR3 here is CASSLDYAYGYTF. The CDR3 nucleotides are TGCGCCAGCAGCCTCGACTACGCCTATGGCTACACCTTC.

The chain employs TRBV9 and TRBJ2-5, with TRBD2 matching over 10 bases. The assigned J gene may be wrong: the sequence end matches TRBJ2-7 better. Germline loops: CDR1 SGDLS, CDR2 YYNGEE. The CDR3 is made up of 17 amino acids. CDR3 DNA: TGTGCCAGCAGCGTAGCTGGAGCGGGAGGGCCGCCCTACGAGCAGTACTTC. Protein: CASSVAGAGGPPYEQYF.

The V call is TRBV15, the J call TRBJ2-6, with a possible D match to TRBD2 (7 bases). Germline lookup yields CDR1 LNHNV and CDR2 YYDKDF (reference sequence). The CDR3 spans 16 residues. Trimming removed 1 base at V and 4 bases at J, with 11 bases between. The CDR3 DNA follows: TGTGCCACCAGCAGAGTCGGGGGGACAGGGGCCAACGTCCTGACTTTC. Residues: CATSRVGGTGANVLTF.

Concerning this clonotype itself: At one of its ends the junction is not consistent with the germline gene, which may arise from a read error. V and J are TRBV12-3 or TRBV12-4 and TRBJ1-2; D is undetermined. The CDR3 loop spans 13 amino acids. In DNA, the CDR3 is TGTGCCAGCAGTTCGGGGATTAACTATGGCCACACCTTC. As protein: CASSSGINYGHTF.

This chain uses TRBV6-4 with TRBJ2-3; D may be TRBD1 (6 bases). V was clipped by 5 bases and J by 5 bases, with 17 bases between them. Germline assignment: CDR1 MRHNA and CDR2 SNTAGT. CDR3 length: 15 residues. CDR3 nucleotides: TGTGCCAGCAGTATTACAGGGTCAGACGGAGATACGCAGTATTTT. Translation: CASSITGSDGDTQYF.

The genes are TRBV2 and TRBJ2-1; tentatively, D is TRBD1 (5 bases). The germline gives CDR1 SNHLY, CDR2 FYNNEI. Trimming removed 2 bases from V and 6 bases from J, with 11 bases in between. The CDR3 has 14 residues. Here the CDR3 reads CASSERGWTNEQFF. The CDR3 region has the DNA TGTGCCAGCAGTGAAAGGGGCTGGACCAATGAGCAGTTCTTC.

The V gene is TRBV20-1, the J gene TRBJ2-7; TRBD2 aligns across 11 bases. CDR3 size: 14 residues. Germline V gene sequence: CDR1 DFQATT, CDR2 SNEGSKA (reference sequence). With 6 bases clipped from V and 3 bases from J, the junction kept 7 bases outside the gene matches. The CDR3: CSAVLTSGDYEQYF. The CDR3 region has the DNA TGCAGTGCGGTCTTGACTAGCGGGGACTACGAGCAGTACTTC.

This clonotype was recorded many times. Germline and junction disagree at one end, which may indicate a read error. The chain carries TRBV5-1 and TRBJ2-1; 9 bases map to TRBD2. Germline V lookup: CDR1 SGHRS, CDR2 YFSETQ. This CDR3 spans 15 amino acids. The CDR3 loop reads CASSFSGSSYNEQFF. The CDR3 region has the DNA TGTGCCAGCAGCTTTAGCGGGAGCTCCTACAATGAGCAGTTCTTC.

J is TRBJ2-1 and V is TRBV20-1; TRBD2 aligns across 10 bases. Unmatched junction bases numbered 8, after V lost 6 bases and J lost 3 bases. This CDR3 contains 15 residues. Germline V CDR1 and CDR2: DFQATT, SNEGSKA (reference sequence). Written as DNA, the CDR3 is TGCAGTGCCCCAGGGGCTAGCGGGAGCTACAATGAGCAGTTCTTC. Translation gives CSAPGASGSYNEQFF.

The V call is TRBV20-1, the J call TRBJ2-7; TRBD1 agrees at 7 bases. Trimming removed 1 base from V and 3 bases from J; junction bases left unmatched: 15. The CDR3 spans 17 residues. Germline CDR1 is DFQATT and CDR2 is SNEGSKA (reference sequence). Written as DNA, the CDR3 is TGCAGTGCTAGAGTCTCCCAGGGGGACACAGCTGTCTACGAGCAGTACTTC. Translating gives CSARVSQGDTAVYEQYF.

V usage is TRBV7-9 and J usage is TRBJ2-5, with TRBD2 matching over 10 bases. CDR3 length: 15 residues. V shed 2 bases, J shed 5 bases, and the junction held 5 bases outside the gene matches. CDR1 is SEHNR, CDR2 FQNEAQ, per germline (reference sequence). CDR3 loop: CASSLSLAGDETQYF. CDR3 DNA: TGTGCCAGCAGCTTATCCCTAGCGGGGGACGAGACCCAGTACTTC.

The chain employs TRBV10-3 and TRBJ2-1, with D possibly TRBD1 on 5 matching bases. Germline V CDR1 and CDR2: ENHRY, SYGVKD. V dropped 4 bases and J dropped 2 bases, with 12 bases sitting between them. The CDR3 is made up of 15 amino acids. CDR3 DNA sequence: TGTGCCATCAGTGCCACAGGCCTTACCTACAATGAGCAGTTCTTC. It is translated as CAISATGLTYNEQFF.

The chain recombines TRBV6-5 with TRBJ2-3, with D uncertain. Per the germline V gene, CDR1 is MNHEY and CDR2 is SVGAGI. CDR3 length equals 14 residues. Trimming stripped 2 bases from V and 6 bases from J, with 12 bases between. CDR3 DNA sequence: TGTGCCAGCAGTTACGAGGTTCGAAGTGATACGCAGTATTTT. It yields the protein CASSYEVRSDTQYF.

This chain uses TRBV5-1 with TRBJ2-1; 10 bases are shared with TRBD2. This CDR3 region has 14 residues. Germline lookup yields CDR1 SGHRS and CDR2 YFSETQ. Trimming removed 0 bases from V and 10 bases from J; junction bases left unmatched: 4. The CDR3 reads CASSLELAGDEQFF. The CDR3, as DNA: TGCGCCAGCAGCTTGGAGCTAGCGGGAGACGAGCAGTTCTTC. Full variable domain (missing parts from reference TRBV5-1 and TRBJ2-1): KAGVTQTPRYLIKTRGQQVTLSCSPISGHRSVSWYQQTPGQGLQFLFEYFSETQRNKGNFPGRFSGRQFSNSRSEMNVSTLELGDSALYLCASSLELAGDEQFFGPGTRLTVL.

This clonotype was detected once. J is TRBJ2-1 and V is TRBV5-1, with D possibly TRBD1 on 7 matching bases. Between the trimmed V and J ends, which lost 0 bases and 8 bases, there was a span of 21 bases. Germline V gene lookup returns CDR1 SGHRS and CDR2 YFSETQ. The CDR3 length is 17 residues. DNA for the CDR3: TGCGCCAGCAGCTTGGGAACGCTGCAGGGGGGCCTCGATGAGCAGTTCTTC. This translates into CASSLGTLQGGLDEQFF.

This clonotype has just one count. The rearrangement uses TRBV2 and TRBJ2-7, with 7 bases aligning to TRBD1. J gave up 2 bases and V 2 bases, and 9 bases lay outside the gene matches. Germline CDR1 is SNHLY and CDR2 is FYNNEI. This CDR3 has 16 amino acids. CDR3 bases: TGTGCCAGCAGTGAATGGAAGGGGGCTTCCCCCTACGAGCAGTACTTC. Protein: CASSEWKGASPYEQYF. The whole variable domain, remainder taken from reference TRBV2 and TRBJ2-7, is EPEVTQTPSHQVTQMGQEVILRCVPISNHLYFYWYRQILGQKVEFLVSFYNNEISEKSEIFDDQFSVERPDGSNFTLKIRSTKLEDSAMYFCASSEWKGASPYEQYFGPGTRLTVT.

The genes are TRBV20-1 and TRBJ2-1; D is possibly TRBD1 (5 bases). The CDR3 has 17 amino acids. The ends were cut back, 0 bases at V and 6 bases at J, with 21 bases in the middle. From germline, CDR1 is DFQATT and CDR2 SNEGSKA (reference sequence). The CDR3: CSARDWEGDPQTNEQFF. For the CDR3, the DNA is TGCAGTGCTAGAGATTGGGAAGGGGATCCTCAAACCAATGAGCAGTTCTTC.

The chain links TRBV27 to TRBJ2-1; tentatively, D is TRBD1 (6 bases). V lost 5 bases, J lost 0 bases, and 17 bases lay in between. There are 17 residues in the CDR3. Germline CDR1 reads MNHEY; CDR2 reads SMNVEV (reference sequence). CDR3 sequence (DNA): TGTGCCAGCAGTCACAGGGACGGCCAGAGCTCCTACAATGAGCAGTTCTTC. As protein: CASSHRDGQSSYNEQFF.

The chain uses TRBV7-3 and TRBJ2-1; perhaps TRBD1 as D (5 bases). CDR1 SGHTA and CDR2 FQGTGA come from the germline V gene. There are 17 residues in the CDR3. V lost 2 bases to trimming and J lost 6 bases, with 20 bases between them. The DNA for the CDR3 is TGTGCCAGCAGCTTACCAGCCGGGTCTCCCCAGGGCAATGAGCAGTTCTTC. It codes for CASSLPAGSPQGNEQFF.

The J gene is TRBJ2-7, the V gene TRBV28; weak D call: TRBD2 (5 bases). The J call is in doubt because the DNA end fits TRBJ2-5 better. The CDR3 has 14 amino acids. Germline assignment: CDR1 MDHEN and CDR2 SYDVKM. DNA for the CDR3: TGTGCCAGCAGAATTACGGGAACGGAAGAGACCCAGTACTTC. This translates into CASRITGTEETQYF.

The chain recombines TRBV20-1 with TRBJ2-6, with D perhaps matching TRBD2 (6 bases). V lost 3 bases, J lost 18 bases, and 30 bases lay in between. Germline V gene sequence: CDR1 DFQATT, CDR2 SNEGSKA (reference sequence). The CDR3 length is 16 residues. CDR3 residues: CSARRDGSSGANIRTF. DNA of the CDR3: TGCAGTGCTAGGAGGGACGGGAGCTCTGGGGCCAACATCCGGACTTTC.

In regard to this clonotype: A much larger clone sits a single nucleotide away, making a read error possible. The rearrangement joins TRBV12-3 or TRBV12-4 to TRBJ2-4; 7 bases align to TRBD2. The CDR3 covers 15 residues. CDR3 coding DNA: TGTGCCAGCAGTTTGGGCCTAGCGGCTGAAAACGTTCAGTACTTC. Translating gives CASSLGLAAENVQYF.

The chain recombines TRBV20-1 with TRBJ2-1; the match to TRBD2 covers 9 bases. Germline V gene data show CDR1 as DFQATT and CDR2 as SNEGSKA (reference sequence). This CDR3 region has 14 residues. V shed 8 bases and J 6 bases; nucleotides not matched to a gene: 11. For the CDR3, the DNA is TGCAGTTCATTAGCGGGAGTGGCACGCAATGAGCAGTTCTTC. Residues: CSSLAGVARNEQFF.

V usage is TRBV7-2 and J usage is TRBJ2-5; D remains ambiguous. The DNA end is more similar to TRBJ2-7, so the J call may be wrong. This CDR3 region has 13 residues. Germline V gives CDR1 SGHTA, CDR2 FQGNSA. The chain's CDR3 is CASSLAAEYEQYV. CDR3 nucleotide sequence: TGTGCCAGCAGCTTAGCGGCAGAATACGAGCAGTACGTC.